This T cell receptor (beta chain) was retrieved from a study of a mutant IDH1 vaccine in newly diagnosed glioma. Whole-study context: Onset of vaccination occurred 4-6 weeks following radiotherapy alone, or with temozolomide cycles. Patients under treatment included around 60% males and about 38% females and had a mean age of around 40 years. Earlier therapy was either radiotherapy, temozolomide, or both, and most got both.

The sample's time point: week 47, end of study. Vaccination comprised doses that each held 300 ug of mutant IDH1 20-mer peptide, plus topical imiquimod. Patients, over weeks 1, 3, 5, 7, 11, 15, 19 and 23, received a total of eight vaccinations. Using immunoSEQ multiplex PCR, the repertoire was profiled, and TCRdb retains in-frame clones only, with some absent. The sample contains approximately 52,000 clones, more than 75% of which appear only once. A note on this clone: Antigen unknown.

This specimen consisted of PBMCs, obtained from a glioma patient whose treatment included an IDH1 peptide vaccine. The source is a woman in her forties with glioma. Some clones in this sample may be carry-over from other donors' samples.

The CDR3 protein is CATSRGPGQENSPLHF. The CDR3 DNA is TGTGCCACCAGCAGGGGACCGGGACAGGAAAATTCACCCCTCCACTTT. The rearrangement uses TRBV15 and TRBJ1-6, with 8 bases that match TRBD1. The germline CDR1 and CDR2 sequences are LNHNV and YYDKDF (reference sequence). This CDR3 is built from 16 residues. The V segment lost 3 bases and the J segment 7 bases; nucleotides outside the gene matches: 8.